This T cell receptor (beta chain) was captured in a study of T cell responses to AZD1222 COVID-19 vaccine. Study findings and constraints: The donor group comprised mostly white British people and more females; the analysis possibly underestimated clonal diversity. Without day 14 samples, only post-peak T cell repertoires were studied.

Using immunoSEQ multiplex PCR, the repertoire was profiled, and TCRdb retains in-frame clones only, with some absent. This sample has fewer than 300,000 clones, with roughly 93% found just once. Comment on this clone: Its antigen is still unknown.

CDR1 LGHNA and CDR2 YNFKEQ come from the germline V gene. The CDR3 has 14 amino acids. V was pared by 0 bases and J by 8 bases, with 13 bases between. The sample here was peripheral blood, taken on day 0 of AZD1222 vaccination. This chain links TRBV4-2 with TRBJ2-5; D remains ambiguous. This receptor was identified in an adult in good health. DNA for the CDR3: TGTGCCAGCAGCCAAGACTTTGGTCGAGCCACCCAGTACTTC. Translation: CASSQDFGRATQYF.